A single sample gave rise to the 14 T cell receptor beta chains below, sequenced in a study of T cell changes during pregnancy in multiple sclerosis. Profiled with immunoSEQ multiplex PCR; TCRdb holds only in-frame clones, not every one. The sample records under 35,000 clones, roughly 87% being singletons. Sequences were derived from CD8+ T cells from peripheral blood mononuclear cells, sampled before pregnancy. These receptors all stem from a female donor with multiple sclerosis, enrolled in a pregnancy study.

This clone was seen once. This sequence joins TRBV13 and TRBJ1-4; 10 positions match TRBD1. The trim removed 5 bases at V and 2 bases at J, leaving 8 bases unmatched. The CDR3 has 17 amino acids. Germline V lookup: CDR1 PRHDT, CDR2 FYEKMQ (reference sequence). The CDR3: CASSPDRGQATNEKLFF. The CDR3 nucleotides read TGTGCCAGCAGCCCAGACAGGGGGCAAGCTACTAATGAAAAACTGTTTTTT.

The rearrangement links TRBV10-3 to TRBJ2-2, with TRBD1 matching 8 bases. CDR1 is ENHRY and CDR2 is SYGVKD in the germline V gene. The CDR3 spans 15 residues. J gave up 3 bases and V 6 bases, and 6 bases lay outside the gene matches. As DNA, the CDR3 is TGTGCCATCAGGACAGGGGCGGTGGACACCGGGGAGCTGTTTTTT. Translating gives CAIRTGAVDTGELFF.

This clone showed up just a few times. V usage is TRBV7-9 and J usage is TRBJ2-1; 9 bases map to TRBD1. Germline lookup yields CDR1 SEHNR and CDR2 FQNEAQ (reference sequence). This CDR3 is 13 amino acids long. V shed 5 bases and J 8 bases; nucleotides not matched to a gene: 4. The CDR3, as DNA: TGTGCCAGCAGCCTACAGGGGGCCCATGAGCAGTTCTTC. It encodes CASSLQGAHEQFF.

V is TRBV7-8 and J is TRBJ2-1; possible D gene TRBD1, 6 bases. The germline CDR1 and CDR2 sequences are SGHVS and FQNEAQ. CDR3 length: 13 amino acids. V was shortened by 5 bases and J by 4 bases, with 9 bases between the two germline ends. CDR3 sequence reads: CASSNRVYNEQFF. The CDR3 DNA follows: TGTGCCAGCAGCAACAGGGTGTACAATGAGCAGTTCTTC.

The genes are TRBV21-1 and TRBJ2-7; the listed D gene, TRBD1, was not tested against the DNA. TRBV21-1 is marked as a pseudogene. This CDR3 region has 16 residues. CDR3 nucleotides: TGTGCCAGCAGCAAGATCCGGACAGACAACTCCTACGAGCAGTACTTC. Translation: CASSKIRTDNSYEQYF.

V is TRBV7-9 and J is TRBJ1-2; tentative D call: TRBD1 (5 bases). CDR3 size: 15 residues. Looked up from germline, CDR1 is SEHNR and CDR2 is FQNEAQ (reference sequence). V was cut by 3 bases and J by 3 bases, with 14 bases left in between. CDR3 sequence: CASSLFRRGDYGYTF. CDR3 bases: TGTGCCAGCAGCTTGTTCAGGAGGGGCGACTATGGCTACACCTTC.

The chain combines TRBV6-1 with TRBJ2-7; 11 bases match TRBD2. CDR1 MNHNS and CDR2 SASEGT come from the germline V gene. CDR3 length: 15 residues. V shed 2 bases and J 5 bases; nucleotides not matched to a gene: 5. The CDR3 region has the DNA TGTGCCAGCAGTGAAACTAGCGGGAGTGGCCACGAGCAGTACTTC. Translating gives CASSETSGSGHEQYF.

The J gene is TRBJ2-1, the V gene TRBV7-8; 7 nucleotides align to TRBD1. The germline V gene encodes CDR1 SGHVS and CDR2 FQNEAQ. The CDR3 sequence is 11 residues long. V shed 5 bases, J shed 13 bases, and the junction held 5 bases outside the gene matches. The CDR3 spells CASSLNRGQFF. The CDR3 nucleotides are TGTGCCAGCAGCCTAAACAGGGGACAGTTCTTC.

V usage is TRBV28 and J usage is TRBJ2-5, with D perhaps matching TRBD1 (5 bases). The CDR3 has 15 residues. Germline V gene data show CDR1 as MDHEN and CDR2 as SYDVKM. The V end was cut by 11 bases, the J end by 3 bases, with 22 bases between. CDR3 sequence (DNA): TGTGCCTCTGAACCGGGCAGGGTAGGAGAAGAGACCCAGTACTTC. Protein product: CASEPGRVGEETQYF.

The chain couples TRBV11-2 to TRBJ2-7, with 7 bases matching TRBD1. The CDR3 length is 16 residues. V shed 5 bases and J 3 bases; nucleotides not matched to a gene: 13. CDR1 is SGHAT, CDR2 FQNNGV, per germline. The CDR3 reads CASSPLPRDSRYEQYF. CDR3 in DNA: TGTGCCAGCAGCCCCCTCCCCCGGGACAGTCGCTACGAGCAGTACTTC. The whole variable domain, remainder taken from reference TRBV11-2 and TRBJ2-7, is EAGVAQSPRYKIIEKRQSVAFWCNPISGHATLYWYQQILGQGPKLLIQFQNNGVVDDSQLPKDRFSAERLKGVDSTLKIQPAKLEDSAVYLCASSPLPRDSRYEQYFGPGTRLTVT.

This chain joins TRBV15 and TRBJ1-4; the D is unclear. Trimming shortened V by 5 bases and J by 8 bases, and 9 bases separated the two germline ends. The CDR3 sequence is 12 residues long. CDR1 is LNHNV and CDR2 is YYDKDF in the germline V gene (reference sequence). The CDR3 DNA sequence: TGTGCCACCAGCGGCCTGGAGGAAAAACTGTTTTTT. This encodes CATSGLEEKLFF. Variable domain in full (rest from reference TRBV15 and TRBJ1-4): DAMVIQNPRYQVTQFGKPVTLSCSQTLNHNVMYWYQQKSSQAPKLLFHYYDKDFNNEADTPDNFQSRRPNTSFCFLDIRSPGLGDTAMYLCATSGLEEKLFFGSGTQLSVL.

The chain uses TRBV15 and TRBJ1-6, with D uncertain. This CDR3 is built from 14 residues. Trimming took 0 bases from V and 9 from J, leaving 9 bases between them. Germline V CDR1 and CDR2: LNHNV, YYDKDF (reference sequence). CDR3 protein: CATSRDSDVSPLHF. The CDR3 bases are TGTGCCACCAGCAGAGATAGCGACGTTTCACCCCTCCACTTT.

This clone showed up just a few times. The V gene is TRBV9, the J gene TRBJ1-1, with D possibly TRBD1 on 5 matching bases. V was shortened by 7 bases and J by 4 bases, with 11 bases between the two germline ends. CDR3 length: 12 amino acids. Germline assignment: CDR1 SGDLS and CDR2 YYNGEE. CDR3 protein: CASGGLITEAFF. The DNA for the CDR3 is TGTGCCAGCGGGGGGTTGATCACTGAAGCTTTCTTT.

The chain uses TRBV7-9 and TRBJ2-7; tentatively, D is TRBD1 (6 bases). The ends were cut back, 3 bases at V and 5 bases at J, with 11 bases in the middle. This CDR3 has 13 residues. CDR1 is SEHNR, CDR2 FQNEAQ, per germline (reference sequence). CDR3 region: CASSLGQGNEQYF. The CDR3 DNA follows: TGTGCCAGCAGCTTGGGGCAGGGGAACGAGCAGTACTTC. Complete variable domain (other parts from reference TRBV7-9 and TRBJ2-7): DTGVSQNPRHKITKRGQNVTFRCDPISEHNRLYWYRQTLGQGPEFLTYFQNEAQLEKSRLLSDRFSAERPKGSFSTLEIQRTEQGDSAMYLCASSLGQGNEQYFGPGTRLTVT.